This entry lists 14 T cell receptor beta chains sequenced from one sample in a study of T cell repertoires in cytomegalovirus infection. Antigens for these TCRs are unknown. TCRdb analysed the reads with MiXCR anew, one entry per CDR3 protein. The profile shows about 900,000 distinct CDR3 sequences, about a third of them singletons. Sample: cultured CD8+ T cells from PBMCs, taken from culture after CMV antigen stimulation. The receptors here all came from a human donor in good health (CMV status not recorded). Some clones in this sample may be carry-over from other donors' samples.

Ten or more counts support this clonotype. This rearrangement joins TRBV7-2 to TRBJ2-5; possible D gene TRBD1, 5 bases. Trimming pared 2 bases from V and 2 bases from J, leaving 9 bases between. The CDR3 length is 14 residues. Germline V gene lookup returns CDR1 SGHTA and CDR2 FQGNSA. Here the CDR3 reads CASSLLTVQETQYF. CDR3 bases: TGTGCCAGCAGCTTACTGACAGTACAAGAGACCCAGTACTTC. Full variable domain (rest looked up from reference TRBV7-2 and TRBJ2-5): GAGVSQSPSNKVTEKGKDVELRCDPISGHTALYWYRQSLGQGLEFLIYFQGNSAPDKSGLPSDRFSAERTGGSVSTLTIQRTQQEDSAVYLCASSLLTVQETQYFGPGTRLLVL.

J is TRBJ2-1 and V is TRBV25-1; 7 nucleotides line up with TRBD1. The CDR3 covers 15 residues. The V segment lost 4 bases and the J segment 8 bases; nucleotides outside the gene matches: 11. Germline values: CDR1 MGHDK, CDR2 SYGVNS. The CDR3 loop is CASSGEGAGYDEQFF. In DNA, the CDR3 is TGTGCCAGCAGTGGCGAGGGGGCAGGATACGATGAGCAGTTCTTC.

This clonotype turned up a few times. This chain joins TRBV25-1 and TRBJ1-2, with D possibly being TRBD1 (5 bases). This CDR3 spans 12 amino acids. Germline loops: CDR1 MGHDK, CDR2 SYGVNS. V shed 3 bases and J shed 8 bases, with 10 bases lying between them. In DNA, the CDR3 is TGTGCCAGCAGTGAGCCCTACAGGGGCTACACCTTC. Residues: CASSEPYRGYTF.

This clonotype was found a few times. This rearrangement joins TRBV7-2 to TRBJ2-7, with D tentatively TRBD2 (6 bases). The CDR3 length is 14 residues. V was trimmed by 7 bases and J by 2 bases, leaving 15 bases between them. Germline V gene sequence: CDR1 SGHTA, CDR2 FQGNSA. In DNA form, the CDR3 reads TGTGCCAGCACCTCCCCTAGCGAGCCCTACGAGCAGTACTTC. As protein: CASTSPSEPYEQYF. Together with reference TRBV7-2 and TRBJ2-7, the CDR3 gives the full variable domain: GAGVSQSPSNKVTEKGKDVELRCDPISGHTALYWYRQSLGQGLEFLIYFQGNSAPDKSGLPSDRFSAERTGGSVSTLTIQRTQQEDSAVYLCASTSPSEPYEQYFGPGTRLTVT.

This clonotype was counted at least ten times. The rearrangement joins TRBV6-1 to TRBJ2-5; D gene unclear. Trimming took off 5 bases at V and 5 bases at J, with 9 bases between the two ends. The CDR3 has 12 amino acids. Germline values: CDR1 MNHNS, CDR2 SASEGT. The CDR3 is CASSYADETQYF. CDR3 coding DNA: TGTGCCAGCAGTTACGCGGATGAGACCCAGTACTTC.

This chain links TRBV10-3 with TRBJ2-7; a weak D match, TRBD2 (5 bases). The V gene's germline CDR1 is ENHRY and CDR2 SYGVKD. The germline V and J ends were trimmed by 0 bases and 2 bases, with 11 bases remaining between them. The CDR3 has 15 amino acids. The CDR3 sequence is CAISESGRGTYEQYF. CDR3 sequence (DNA): TGTGCCATCAGTGAGTCAGGTCGGGGTACCTACGAGCAGTACTTC.

Notes on this clonotype: Being one base from a much bigger clone, this may be a read error. The CDR3 loop reads CASSPRQNTGGLFF. The CDR3 DNA is TGCGCCAGCAGCCCCAGACAGAACACCGGGGGGCTGTTTTTT. The J gene is TRBJ2-2, the V gene TRBV4-1, with D possibly being TRBD2 (6 bases). The CDR3 consists of 14 residues. CDR1 MGHRA and CDR2 YSYEKL come from the germline V gene.

This clonotype was detected many times. The chain joins TRBV7-6 to TRBJ2-1, with D perhaps being TRBD1 or TRBD2 (5 bases each). This CDR3 has 17 residues. The germline gives CDR1 SGHVS, CDR2 FNYEAQ. Between the trimmed V and J ends, which lost 1 base and 0 bases, there was a span of 13 bases. CDR3 loop: CASSLDTGPSSYNEQFF. In DNA form, the CDR3 reads TGTGCCAGCAGCTTAGATACGGGGCCGAGCTCCTACAATGAGCAGTTCTTC.

In this sample, this clonotype turned up a few times. The chain couples TRBV6-1 to TRBJ1-5; TRBD1 might be the D (6 bases). V was shortened by 6 bases and J by 0 bases, with 12 bases between the two germline ends. The CDR3 consists of 15 residues. The germline gives CDR1 MNHNS, CDR2 SASEGT. This CDR3 is CASRWTVDSNQPQHF. CDR3 in DNA: TGTGCCAGCAGGTGGACAGTTGATAGCAATCAGCCCCAGCATTTT.

The V and J genes are TRBV4-1 and TRBJ1-1; D gene uncertain. The CDR3 contains 15 residues. V lost 2 bases, J lost 5 bases, and 15 bases lay in between. Looked up from germline, CDR1 is MGHRA and CDR2 is YSYEKL. In DNA, the CDR3 is TGCGCCAGCAGCCAAAAGAAACCGGGGAAAACTGAAGCTTTCTTT. Protein sequence: CASSQKKPGKTEAFF.

This clonotype occurred a few times. This chain links TRBV7-9 with TRBJ2-5; 7 bases align to TRBD1. CDR3 length: 15 residues. Germline trimming cut 1 base from V and 1 base from J; bases unmatched to any gene: 3. Per germline, CDR1 SEHNR and CDR2 FQNEAQ (reference sequence). In DNA, the CDR3 is TGTGCCAGCAGCTTAGTGGGGACAGTCCAAGAGACCCAGTACTTC. It translates to CASSLVGTVQETQYF.

There are many counts of this clonotype. The chain employs TRBV5-1 and TRBJ1-2, with 8 bases that match TRBD1. The CDR3 runs 16 residues. CDR1 is SGHRS, CDR2 YFSETQ, per germline. J gave up 4 bases and V 4 bases, and 12 bases lay outside the gene matches. The CDR3 coding sequence is TGCGCCAGCAGCCTAAGCAGGGGGCCCGAGGGCTATGGCTACACCTTC. It is translated as CASSLSRGPEGYGYTF.

The V gene is TRBV27, the J gene TRBJ2-3; 7 nucleotides align to TRBD2. J gave up 2 bases and V 3 bases, and 8 bases lay outside the gene matches. Germline CDR1 is MNHEY and CDR2 is SMNVEV (reference sequence). The CDR3 covers 16 residues. CDR3 coding DNA: TGTGCCAGCAGTTTTTGGGAGGGGAGAGCCACAGATACGCAGTATTTT. It encodes CASSFWEGRATDTQYF.

CDR3 amino acids: CASSYWDRDYEQYF. The CDR3 DNA reads TGTGCCAGCAGTTACTGGGACAGGGACTACGAGCAGTACTTC. The genes are TRBV6-5 and TRBJ2-7, with 9 bases aligning to TRBD1. The CDR3 consists of 14 residues. V lost 1 base to trimming and J lost 3 bases; unmatched junction nucleotides: 1. Germline V lookup: CDR1 MNHEY, CDR2 SVGAGI.